Detailed here is one TCR beta chain. Its antigen is undetermined. TCRdb's copy holds only in-frame clones and misses some; the assay was immunoSEQ multiplex PCR. The table records about 110,000 clones, approximately 90% of them present only once. The CDR3 has 16 residues. Germline V CDR1 and CDR2: SNHLY, FYNNEI. After removal of 5 bases from V and 2 bases from J, the junction contained 10 bases not matched to a gene. The sample belongs to a study of identifying expanded T cells in peripheral blood. Study findings and constraints: Two-week clone count variance significantly increased as total template count grew.

Source material: blood. J is TRBJ2-5 and V is TRBV2, with TRBD2 matching 8 bases. The TCR was taken from a person aged 18 to 75 in good health. Written as DNA, the CDR3 is TGTGCCAGCAGTCAACGGGCGGGGGGCCAGCAAGAGACCCAGTACTTC. This gives the protein CASSQRAGGQQETQYF.